Listed here are 5 T cell receptor beta chains from one sample, sequenced in a study of beta chain features in type 1 diabetes. The sequenced template was cDNA made from the entire isolated RNA. The repertoire was sequenced with immunoSEQ multiplex PCR; TCRdb's copy has only in-frame clones and lacks some. The sample shows about 340,000 clones, approximately 8% of them seen only once. Specimen: central memory CD4+ T cells from blood. The receptor set was obtained from a woman between 18 and 29 years old in good health.

V usage is TRBV7-9 and J usage is TRBJ2-2; possible D gene TRBD1, 5 bases. In germline, CDR1 is SEHNR, CDR2 FQNEAQ (reference sequence). Trimming stripped 4 bases from V and 7 bases from J, with 7 bases between. The CDR3 loop spans 12 amino acids. In nucleotides, the CDR3 is TGTGCCAGCAGCTCGCAGGGCGGGGAGCTGTTTTTT. It specifies CASSSQGGELFF.

The chain links TRBV28 to TRBJ2-6; D possibly corresponds to TRBD2 (5 bases). CDR3 length: 17 residues. Germline CDR1 reads MDHEN; CDR2 reads SYDVKM. The V end lost 2 bases, the J end lost 2 bases, and 13 bases lay between the germline ends. CDR3 region: CASSLTLVRAGANVLTF. For the CDR3, the DNA is TGTGCCAGCAGTTTAACCCTGGTGAGGGCTGGGGCCAACGTCCTGACTTTC.

This clone was counted ten times or more. One junction end does not reproduce the germline sequence, and a read error may be involved. This chain joins TRBV5-4 and TRBJ2-1; perhaps TRBD1 as D (6 bases). This CDR3 is built from 11 residues. CDR1 is SGHNT, CDR2 YYREEE, per germline (reference sequence). CDR3 protein: CASSLGRGTIF. The CDR3, as DNA: TGTGCCAGCAGCTTGGGCAGGGGAACGATCTTC.

This clone was recorded many times. V and J are TRBV7-8 and TRBJ2-1; 7 bases are shared with TRBD2. Germline loops: CDR1 SGHVS, CDR2 FQNEAQ. With V trimmed by 0 bases and J by 5 bases, 13 bases remained unmatched. The CDR3 loop spans 18 amino acids. CDR3 bases: TGTGCCAGCAGCTTAGCGCCTAGGGGCGGGAGAGTCCACAATGAGCAGTTCTTC. This translates into CASSLAPRGGRVHNEQFF.

This clone was counted a few times. V is TRBV28 and J is TRBJ2-1; D call uncertain. CDR1 MDHEN and CDR2 SYDVKM come from the germline V gene. Trimming removed 2 bases from V and 7 bases from J, with 12 bases in between. The CDR3 contains 14 residues. CDR3: CASSLINSGNEQFF. The CDR3 region has the DNA TGTGCCAGCAGTTTAATAAATAGTGGGAATGAGCAGTTCTTC.